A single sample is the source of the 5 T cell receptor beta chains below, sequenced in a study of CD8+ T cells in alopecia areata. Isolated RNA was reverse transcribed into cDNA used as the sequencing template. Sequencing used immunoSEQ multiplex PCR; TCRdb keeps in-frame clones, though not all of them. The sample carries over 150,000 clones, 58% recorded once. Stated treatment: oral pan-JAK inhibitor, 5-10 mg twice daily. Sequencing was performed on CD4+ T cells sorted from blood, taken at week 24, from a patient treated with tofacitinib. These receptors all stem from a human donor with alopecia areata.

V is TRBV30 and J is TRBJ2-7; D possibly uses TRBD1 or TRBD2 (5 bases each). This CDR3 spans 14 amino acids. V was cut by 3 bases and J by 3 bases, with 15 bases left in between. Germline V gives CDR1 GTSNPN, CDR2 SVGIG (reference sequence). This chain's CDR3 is CAWSPRGLNYEQYF. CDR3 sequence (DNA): TGTGCCTGGAGCCCCCGGGGCTTAAACTACGAGCAGTACTTC.

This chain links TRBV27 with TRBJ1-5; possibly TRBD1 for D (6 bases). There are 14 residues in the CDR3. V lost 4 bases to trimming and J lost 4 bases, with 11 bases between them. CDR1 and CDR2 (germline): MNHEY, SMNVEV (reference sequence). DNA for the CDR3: TGTGCCAGCAGTTCCAGGGGTTTAAATCAGCCCCAGCATTTT. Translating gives CASSSRGLNQPQHF.

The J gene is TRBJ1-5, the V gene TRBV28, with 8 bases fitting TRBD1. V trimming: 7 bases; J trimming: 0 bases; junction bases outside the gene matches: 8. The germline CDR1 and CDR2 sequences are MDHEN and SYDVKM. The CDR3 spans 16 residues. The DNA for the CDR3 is TGTGCCAGCAAAGACAGGGGCTACGATAGCAATCAGCCCCAGCATTTT. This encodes CASKDRGYDSNQPQHF. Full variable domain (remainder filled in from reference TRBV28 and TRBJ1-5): DVKVTQSSRYLVKRTGEKVFLECVQDMDHENMFWYRQDPGLGLRLIYFSYDVKMKEKGDIPEGYSVSREKKERFSLILESASTNQTSMYLCASKDRGYDSNQPQHFGDGTRLSIL.

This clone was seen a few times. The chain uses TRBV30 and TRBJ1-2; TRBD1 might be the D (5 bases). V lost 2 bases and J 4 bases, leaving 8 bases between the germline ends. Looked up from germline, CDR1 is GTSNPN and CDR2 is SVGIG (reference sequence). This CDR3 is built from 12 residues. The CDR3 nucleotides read TGTGCCTGGAGTCCCGGGGGCTATGGCTACACCTTC. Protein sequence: CAWSPGGYGYTF.

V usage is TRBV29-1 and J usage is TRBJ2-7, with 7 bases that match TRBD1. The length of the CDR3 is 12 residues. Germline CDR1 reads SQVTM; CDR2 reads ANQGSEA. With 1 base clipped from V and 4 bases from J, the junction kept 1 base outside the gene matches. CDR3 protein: CSVEAQGYEQYF. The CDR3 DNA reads TGCAGCGTTGAAGCACAGGGGTACGAGCAGTACTTC.